This T cell receptor (beta chain) is from a study of CD49a tissue-resident CD8 T cells in human skin (dated by TCRdb to about 2017). Context from the whole study: Tissue-resident memory CD8+ T cell subsets in human skin, defined by CD49a, CD69 and CD103 expression, were examined in the study.

The cysteine opens and the phenylalanine closes a CDR3 of 15 amino acids. The sequence is cut down to CDR3 DNA, 45 bases in frame from base 1. Trimming removed 6 bases from V and 5 bases from J; the gene matches leave 5 bases unexplained. From a lookup of the germline V gene, CDR1 and CDR2 are MDHEN and SYDVKM. This clone appeared a single time. Its binding antigen is unknown. No per-base quality is available; no much larger clone lies one base away. Different DNA sequences within this sample yield the same CDR3. For roughly five healthy donors, sorted CD8+ T cells taken from blood, dermis and epidermis had their TCR beta CDR3 regions analysed. Both blood and skin samples were provided by each TCR-sequenced donor, and all TCR-sequenced donors were healthy individuals. Sorting was used to isolate CD8+ T cell populations ahead of TCR beta sequencing. Preparation of the library involved the immunoSEQ multiplex PCR assay. Concerning the study's data processing: TCR V beta family usage frequencies were compared across the sorted blood, dermal and epidermal CD8+ T cell populations. Entries here come from immuneACCESS through TCRdb and include only in-frame sequences with V and J called. Some clones fail to appear in such tables; in the studies checked, an unresolved V gene covers under half of the shortfall, and the cause of the remainder is unknown. D and trimming come from the DNA, and the V and J calls and clone size come from that table. The sample table contains 900 to 950 clones; only one count was recorded for approximately 60% of them. The ten top clones hold around 41% of the sample.

The specimen sequenced was CLA- CD8+ effector memory T cells sorted from blood. The clonotype comes from a human donor in good health. The chain uses TRBV28 and TRBJ2-1, and 12 bases in between align with TRBD2. The CDR3 region: CASSLLAGGNNEQFF. The DNA is TGTGCCAGCAGCTTACTAGCGGGGGGAAACAATGAGCAGTTCTTC.